Below, 15 T cell receptor beta chains from the same sample are listed, as sequenced in a study of cytomegalovirus exposure and HLA in healthy donors. Researchers ran the PCR with 60 Vbeta and 13 Jbeta primers. The protocol was immunoSEQ multiplex PCR, while the TCRdb copy is restricted to in-frame clones and leaves out a portion. In all, the sample yields about 150,000 clones. Material for sequencing was PBMCs. The receptors were sampled from a woman aged 50 to 65 in good health and CMV-seronegative.

The rearrangement joins TRBV5-1 to TRBJ1-1, with D maybe TRBD1 (6 bases). Looked up from germline, CDR1 is SGHRS and CDR2 is YFSETQ. Trimming removed 0 bases from V and 3 bases from J, with 9 bases in between. This CDR3 is built from 14 residues. The DNA of the CDR3 is TGCGCCAGCAGCTTGGGACAGGAGGACACTGAAGCTTTCTTT. It yields the protein CASSLGQEDTEAFF.

The CDR3 DNA reads TGCGCCAGCAGCTTGAGCAGTCAGGGGAGCTCTGAAGCTTTCTTT. Its translation: CASSLSSQGSSEAFF. This sequence joins TRBV5-1 and TRBJ1-1; the D gene is possibly TRBD1 (6 bases). V was cut by 1 base and J by 6 bases, with 16 bases left in between. Per germline, CDR1 SGHRS and CDR2 YFSETQ. The CDR3 has 15 residues.

The chain combines TRBV5-1 with TRBJ2-3; possible D gene TRBD1, 5 bases. The CDR3 contains 14 residues. Per the germline V gene, CDR1 is SGHRS and CDR2 is YFSETQ. V shed 1 base and J shed 3 bases, with 9 bases lying between them. CDR3 loop: CASSLYGATDTQYF. The CDR3 bases are TGCGCCAGCAGCTTGTATGGGGCGACAGATACGCAGTATTTT.

The gene calls are TRBV5-1 and TRBJ2-6, with 7 bases aligning to TRBD1. Germline CDR1 and CDR2: SGHRS and YFSETQ. J was trimmed by 4 bases and V by 6 bases; bases with no gene match: 13. There are 17 residues in the CDR3. CDR3 sequence reads: CASTLEGTAYGANVLTF. The DNA of the CDR3 is TGCGCCAGCACCCTTGAGGGGACAGCTTACGGGGCCAACGTCCTGACTTTC. Filled out from reference TRBV5-1 and TRBJ2-6, the complete variable domain reads KAGVTQTPRYLIKTRGQQVTLSCSPISGHRSVSWYQQTPGQGLQFLFEYFSETQRNKGNFPGRFSGRQFSNSRSEMNVSTLELGDSALYLCASTLEGTAYGANVLTFGAGSRLTVL.

This chain joins TRBV4-1 and TRBJ1-1; the match to TRBD1 covers 7 bases. Germline-derived CDR1 and CDR2 are MGHRA and YSYEKL. V was clipped by 7 bases and J by 4 bases; unmatched bases: 9. This CDR3 contains 14 residues. CDR3: CASNKQGQGTEAFF. The CDR3 nucleotides are TGCGCCAGCAACAAACAGGGGCAGGGCACTGAAGCTTTCTTT.

This sequence joins TRBV30 and TRBJ1-1; D is possibly TRBD1 (5 bases). CDR3 length: 12 residues. V lost 8 bases and J 2 bases, leaving 12 bases between the germline ends. Germline CDR1 reads GTSNPN; CDR2 reads SVGIG (reference sequence). The CDR3, as DNA: TGTGCCCGCGGCGGGGGAAACACTGAAGCTTTCTTT. Amino acids: CARGGGNTEAFF.

The chain has TRBV19 and TRBJ2-7; 9 bases agree with TRBD1. This CDR3 has 15 residues. The V gene's germline CDR1 is LNHDA and CDR2 SQIVND (reference sequence). Trimming cost V 3 bases and J 1 base; bases outside gene matches: 4. CDR3 nucleotides: TGTGCCAGTAGTATTGTACAGGGGGCATCCTACGAGCAGTACTTC. Translation gives CASSIVQGASYEQYF.

V gene TRBV6-1 combines with J gene TRBJ2-1; the match to TRBD2 covers 12 bases. Trimming at V came to 5 bases and at J to 3 bases, leaving 2 bases not matched to a gene. Germline assignment: CDR1 MNHNS and CDR2 SASEGT. The CDR3 consists of 15 residues. CDR3 coding DNA: TGTGCCAGCAGTAGGACTAGCGGGGACTACAATGAGCAGTTCTTC. Translated, it gives CASSRTSGDYNEQFF.

The chain recombines TRBV6-1 with TRBJ1-2; D call uncertain. Germline V gene data show CDR1 as MNHNS and CDR2 as SASEGT. V shed 6 bases and J shed 8 bases, with 19 bases lying between them. The CDR3 loop spans 14 amino acids. The CDR3 spells CASRAGIQAGGYTF. The CDR3 region has the DNA TGTGCCAGCAGAGCCGGGATCCAGGCTGGGGGCTACACCTTC.

The chain carries TRBV6-4 and TRBJ1-2; D remains ambiguous. The germline V gene encodes CDR1 MRHNA and CDR2 SNTAGT. There are 13 residues in the CDR3. The V end was cut by 6 bases, the J end by 2 bases, with 10 bases between. The CDR3 here is CASRLDTNYGYTF. The CDR3 region has the DNA TGTGCCAGCAGACTCGACACGAACTATGGCTACACCTTC.

CDR3: CASSQGAGEDEKLFF. The CDR3 DNA reads TGTGCCAGCAGCCAAGGGGCGGGAGAGGATGAAAAACTGTTTTTT. The chain carries TRBV4-2 and TRBJ1-4; D not resolved. The germline gives CDR1 LGHNA, CDR2 YNFKEQ. V lost 1 base to trimming and J lost 6 bases, with 12 bases between them. The CDR3 length is 15 residues.

This chain connects TRBV5-1 to TRBJ1-2; TRBD1 is a possible D gene (5 bases). This CDR3 contains 13 residues. From germline, CDR1 is SGHRS and CDR2 YFSETQ. The V and J ends lost 0 bases and 4 bases respectively, with 7 bases between them. This CDR3 reads CASSLADSYGYTF. The CDR3 coding sequence is TGCGCCAGCAGCTTGGCCGACAGCTATGGCTACACCTTC.

The chain uses TRBV6-5 and TRBJ2-2; TRBD1 matches 12 bases. Germline values: CDR1 MNHEY, CDR2 SVGAGI. V was clipped by 4 bases and J by 4 bases; unmatched bases: 4. This CDR3 contains 16 residues. The CDR3 here is CASSSPGQGATGELFF. CDR3 DNA: TGTGCCAGCAGTTCCCCGGGACAGGGGGCCACCGGGGAGCTGTTTTTT.

CDR3 sequence reads: CASLSRTDHYGYTF. The CDR3 DNA follows: TGTGCCAGCCTCTCCCGGACAGACCATTATGGCTACACCTTC. The chain links TRBV28 to TRBJ1-2; D is perhaps TRBD1 (6 bases). Germline V gene data show CDR1 as MDHEN and CDR2 as SYDVKM. Trimming stripped 8 bases from V and 5 bases from J, with 18 bases between. This CDR3 is built from 14 residues.

The rearrangement links TRBV5-6 to TRBJ1-5; TRBD1 matches at 8 bases. V gave up 3 bases and J gave up 3 bases; unmatched junction bases: 8. The CDR3 is 16 residues long. CDR1 is SGHDT, CDR2 YYEEEE, per germline. The CDR3 DNA reads as TGTGCCAGCAGCTCAGGGACAGGCGCTCACAATCAGCCCCAGCATTTT. Its translation: CASSSGTGAHNQPQHF. Full variable domain (rest looked up from reference TRBV5-6 and TRBJ1-5): DAGVTQSPTHLIKTRGQQVTLRCSPKSGHDTVSWYQQALGQGPQFIFQYYEEEERQRGNFPDRFSGHQFPNYSSELNVNALLLGDSALYLCASSSGTGAHNQPQHFGDGTRLSIL.